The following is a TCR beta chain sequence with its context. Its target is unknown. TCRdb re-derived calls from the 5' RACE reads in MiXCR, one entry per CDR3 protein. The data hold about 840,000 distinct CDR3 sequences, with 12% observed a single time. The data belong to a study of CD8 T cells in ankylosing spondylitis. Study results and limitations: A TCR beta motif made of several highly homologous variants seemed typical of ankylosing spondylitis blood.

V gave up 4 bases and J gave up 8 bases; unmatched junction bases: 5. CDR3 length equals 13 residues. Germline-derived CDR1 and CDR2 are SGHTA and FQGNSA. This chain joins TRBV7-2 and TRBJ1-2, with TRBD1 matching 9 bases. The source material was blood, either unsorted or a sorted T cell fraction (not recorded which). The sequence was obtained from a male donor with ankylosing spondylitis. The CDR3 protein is CASSSGTGIGYTF. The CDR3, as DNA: TGTGCCAGCAGCTCAGGGACAGGGATCGGCTACACCTTC.